This T cell receptor (beta chain) was documented in a study of blood T cell repertoires in COVID-19. At the level of the study: Specimens from acute and convalescent COVID-19 originated in the United States, Italy and Spain. T cells, B-cell-depleted T cells, or PBMCs supplied cDNA or gDNA.

V shed 3 bases, J shed 3 bases, and the junction held 11 bases outside the gene matches. Looked up from germline, CDR1 is LGHNA and CDR2 is YSLEER. The CDR3 spans 18 residues. The assay was immunoSEQ multiplex PCR, and TCRdb's table has in-frame clones only and misses some. The repertoire holds about 40,000 clones, with roughly 87% as singletons. The rearrangement joins TRBV4-3 to TRBJ1-5; 10 nucleotides agree with TRBD1. The sequence derives from a woman of 80 years or more with active COVID-19. Sequences were obtained from peripheral blood. In DNA form, the CDR3 reads TGCGCCAGCAGCCAGGCTTCCGGGACAGGGGTGGACAATCAGCCCCAGCATTTT. This translates into CASSQASGTGVDNQPQHF.